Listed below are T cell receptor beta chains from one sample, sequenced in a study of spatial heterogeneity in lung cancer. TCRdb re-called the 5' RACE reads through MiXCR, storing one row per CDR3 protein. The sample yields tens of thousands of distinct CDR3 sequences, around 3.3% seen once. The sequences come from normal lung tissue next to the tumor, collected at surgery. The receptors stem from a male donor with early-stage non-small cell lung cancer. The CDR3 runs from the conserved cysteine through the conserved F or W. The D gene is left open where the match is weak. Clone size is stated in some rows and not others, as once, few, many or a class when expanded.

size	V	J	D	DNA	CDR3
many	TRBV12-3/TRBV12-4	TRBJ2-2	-	TGTGCCAGCAGTTTTCTGGAGACCGGGGAGCTGTTTTTT	CASSFLETGELFF
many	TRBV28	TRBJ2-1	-	TGTGCCAGCAGTCCACAGACGGGACCCTACAATGAGCAGTTCTTC	CASSPQTGPYNEQFF
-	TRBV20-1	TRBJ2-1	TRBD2	TGCAGTGCTACCCCTAGCGGGAGAACCCATGAGCAGTTCTTC	CSATPSGRTHEQFF
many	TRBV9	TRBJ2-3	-	TGTGCCAGCAGCGTAGGGGGACTTCCCCCAGATACGCAGTATTTT	CASSVGGLPPDTQYF
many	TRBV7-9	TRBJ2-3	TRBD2	TGTGCCAGCAGCTTAGTGACGGGGGGGACAGATACGCAGTATTTT	CASSLVTGGTDTQYF
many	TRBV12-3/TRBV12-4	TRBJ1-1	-	TGTGCCAGCACTGCCGGGCGGTTGAACACTGAAGCTTTCTTT	CASTAGRLNTEAFF
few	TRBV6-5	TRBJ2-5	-	TGTGCCAGCAGCCCTCAAGGGGCAGCTCTTCGAGAGACCCAGTACTTC	CASSPQGAALRETQYF
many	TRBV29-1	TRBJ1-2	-	TGCAGCGCCTCGTCGGGGCTCGGCTACACCTTC	CSASSGLGYTF
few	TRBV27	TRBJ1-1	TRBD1	TGTGCCAGCAGTTTTTCATTGACAGGGGACACTGAAGCTTTCTTT	CASSFSLTGDTEAFF
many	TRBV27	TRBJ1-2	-	TGTGCCAGCAGTCCCCTGGGGCAGGGGCAGACCTATGGCTACACCTTC	CASSPLGQGQTYGYTF
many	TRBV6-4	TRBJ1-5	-	TGTGCCAGCGCCGGTGAGGCTAGCAATCAGCCCCAGCATTTT	CASAGEASNQPQHF
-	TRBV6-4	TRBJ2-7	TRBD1	TGTGCCAGCAGTGACCTTGGTGGCAGGGGGCTTTCCTACGAGCAGTACTTC	CASSDLGGRGLSYEQYF
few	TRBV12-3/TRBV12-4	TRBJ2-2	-	TGTGCCAGCAGTCCGGGACGGGCCACCGGGGAGCTGTTTTTT	CASSPGRATGELFF
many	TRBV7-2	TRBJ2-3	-	TGTGCCAGCAGCTTAGATGTGGTACTGGCACACACAGATACGCAGTATTTT	CASSLDVVLAHTDTQYF
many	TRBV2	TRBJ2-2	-	TGTGCCAGCAGGGCAGAGACCGGGGAGCTGTTTTTT	CASRAETGELFF
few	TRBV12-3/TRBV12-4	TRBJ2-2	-	TGTGCCAGCACCCAGGGACGGGGCGACGGGGAGCTGTTTTTT	CASTQGRGDGELFF
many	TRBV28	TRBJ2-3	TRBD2	TGTGCCAGCACCGCGACTAGCGGCACAGATACGCAGTATTTT	CASTATSGTDTQYF
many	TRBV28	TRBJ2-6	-	TGTGCCAGCAGCTGGGATGTGGGGTCTGGGGCCAACGTCCTGACTTTC	CASSWDVGSGANVLTF
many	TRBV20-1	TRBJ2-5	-	TGCAGTCCACTGAAGAGGTACTTC	CSPLKRYF
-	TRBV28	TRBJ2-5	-	TGTGCCAGCAGTTTATACAGAGGGGGGTCCGAAGAGACCCAGTACTTC	CASSLYRGGSEETQYF
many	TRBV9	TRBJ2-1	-	TGTGCCAGCAGCGTAGCCGTGAGCTACAATGAGCAGTTCTTC	CASSVAVSYNEQFF
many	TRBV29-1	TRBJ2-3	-	TGCAGCGTAGACACCGGGACAAGGACGCAGTATTTT	CSVDTGTRTQYF
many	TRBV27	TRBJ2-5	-	TGTGCCAGCAGTTTTACAGTTCAAGAGACCCAGTACTTC	CASSFTVQETQYF
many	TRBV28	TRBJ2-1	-	TGTGCCAGCGGGGCCACAATCGCCCACAATGAGCAGTTCTTC	CASGATIAHNEQFF
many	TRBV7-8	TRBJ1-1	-	TGTGCCAGCAGCAGCCATTTTTCGGGCACTGAAGCTTTCTTT	CASSSHFSGTEAFF
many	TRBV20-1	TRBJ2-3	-	TGCAGTGCTACTGGGCTTAATAACCCCGCAGATACGCAGTATTTT	CSATGLNNPADTQYF
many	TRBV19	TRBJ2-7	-	TGTGCCAGTAGTATAGAAGGGCTGGGCTCCTACGAGCAGTACTTC	CASSIEGLGSYEQYF
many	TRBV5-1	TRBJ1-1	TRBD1	TGCGCCAGCAGCTCGACAGGGGGGACTGAAGCTTTCTTT	CASSSTGGTEAFF
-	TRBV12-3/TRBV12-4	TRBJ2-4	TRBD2	TGTGCCAGCAGCCCTGGGGGGGTCATTCAGTACTTC	CASSPGGVIQYF
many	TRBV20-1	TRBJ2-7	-	TGCAGTGCTAGAGATCTGAACAGGGTAAACGAGCAGTACTTC	CSARDLNRVNEQYF
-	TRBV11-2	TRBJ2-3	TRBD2	TGTGCCAGCAGCGCCCTAGCGGGGGGGCGAGGGGGCACAGATACGCAGTATTTT	CASSALAGGRGGTDTQYF
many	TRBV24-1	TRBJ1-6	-	TGTGCCACCAGTGGGAACCTCCCGAATTCACCCCTCCACTTT	CATSGNLPNSPLHF
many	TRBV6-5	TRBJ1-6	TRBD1	TGTGCCAGCAGTTACGCAACCGGGACAGGGGATTCACCCCTCCACTTT	CASSYATGTGDSPLHF
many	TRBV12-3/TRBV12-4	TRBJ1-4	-	TGTGCCAGCAGTCCTCAGGGAGGGAATGAAAAACTGTTTTTT	CASSPQGGNEKLFF
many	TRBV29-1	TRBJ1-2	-	TGCAGCGTGCGGGACGGCTATGGCTACACCTTC	CSVRDGYGYTF
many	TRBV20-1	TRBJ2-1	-	TGCAGTGCTCACCTTCCCGACCGCGGGGAGCAGTTCTTC	CSAHLPDRGEQFF
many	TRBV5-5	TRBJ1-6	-	TGTGCCAGCAGTGGACAATCCTATAATTCACCCCTCCACTTT	CASSGQSYNSPLHF
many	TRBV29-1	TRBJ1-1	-	TGCAGCGCAACCTCAGGAGCGGCGGCTGAAGCTTTCTTT	CSATSGAAAEAFF
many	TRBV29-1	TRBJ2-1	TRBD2	TGCAGCGGCTTAGGACTAGCGGAGGACTACAATGAGCAGTTCTTC	CSGLGLAEDYNEQFF
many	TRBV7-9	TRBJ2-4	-	TGTGCCAGCAGCTTAGTAACAGGCATAACCAAAAACATTCAGTACTTC	CASSLVTGITKNIQYF
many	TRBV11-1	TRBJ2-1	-	TGTGCCAGCAGCTCCCTTAACGAGCAGTTCTTC	CASSSLNEQFF
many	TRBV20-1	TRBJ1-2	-	TGCAGTGCTAGCGAAGGCGTGGGCTATGGCTACACCTTC	CSASEGVGYGYTF
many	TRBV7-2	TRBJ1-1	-	TGTGCCAGCAGTTCACCCACCTGGGGCACTGAAGCTTTCTTT	CASSSPTWGTEAFF
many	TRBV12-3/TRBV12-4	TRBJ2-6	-	TGTGCCAGCACTCCAGGGGTCGGGGCCAACGTCCTGACTTTC	CASTPGVGANVLTF
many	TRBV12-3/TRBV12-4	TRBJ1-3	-	TGTGCCAGCAGGGAGGGAAACACCATATATTTT	CASREGNTIYF
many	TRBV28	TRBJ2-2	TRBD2	TGTGCCAGCAGGACCTCTAGCGGGAGGGCCCCCGGGGAGCTGTTTTTT	CASRTSSGRAPGELFF
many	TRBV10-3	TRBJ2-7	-	TGTGCCATCAGTGCGGGCAGGGACGACGAGCAGTACTTC	CAISAGRDDEQYF
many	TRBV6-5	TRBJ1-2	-	TGTGCCAGCAGTTACTCCTCGTCCGGCGGAAATGGCTACACCTTC	CASSYSSSGGNGYTF
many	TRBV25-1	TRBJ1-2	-	TGTGCCAGCAGCACAGCGGGGAGGTATGGCTACACCTTC	CASSTAGRYGYTF
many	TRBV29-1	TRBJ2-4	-	TGCAGCGTGGGACTCCCTGCAGGCAAAAACATTCAGTACTTC	CSVGLPAGKNIQYF
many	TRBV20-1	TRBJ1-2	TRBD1	TGCAGTGCTACCGCCCATCCTTCCGGGACAGGGACTGGCTACACCTTC	CSATAHPSGTGTGYTF
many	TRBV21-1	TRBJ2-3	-	TGTGCCAGCAGCAAAGAAGGCGGGACACTGAGCACAGATACGCAGTATTTT	CASSKEGGTLSTDTQYF
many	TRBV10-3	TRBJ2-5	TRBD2	TGTGCCATTGCTTTAGCGGGAGTTGGAGAGACCCAGTACTTC	CAIALAGVGETQYF
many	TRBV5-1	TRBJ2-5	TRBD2	TGCGCCAGCAGCTTGTTACCTTCTAGCGGACAAGAGACCCAGTACTTC	CASSLLPSSGQETQYF
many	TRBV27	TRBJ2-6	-	TGTGCCAGCAGATACTCTGGGGCCAACGTCCTGACTTTC	CASRYSGANVLTF
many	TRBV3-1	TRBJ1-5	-	TGTGCCAGCAGCCAAGATGGAGGGCCCCAGCATTTT	CASSQDGGPQHF
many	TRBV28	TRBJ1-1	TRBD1	TGTGCCAGCAGTTCAGATGGGACAGGGGGCCCCCTGAACACTGAAGCTTTCTTT	CASSSDGTGGPLNTEAFF
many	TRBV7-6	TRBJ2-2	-	TGTGCCAGCAGCTTAGCCGGGCCCGGCGGGGAGCTGTTTTTT	CASSLAGPGGELFF
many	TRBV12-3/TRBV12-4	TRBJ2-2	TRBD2	TGTGCCAGCAGTGCAACTAGCGGAGTCGGCACCGGGGAGCTGTTTTTT	CASSATSGVGTGELFF
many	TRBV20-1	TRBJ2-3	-	TGCAGTGCTGAAATAGATACGCAGTATTTT	CSAEIDTQYF